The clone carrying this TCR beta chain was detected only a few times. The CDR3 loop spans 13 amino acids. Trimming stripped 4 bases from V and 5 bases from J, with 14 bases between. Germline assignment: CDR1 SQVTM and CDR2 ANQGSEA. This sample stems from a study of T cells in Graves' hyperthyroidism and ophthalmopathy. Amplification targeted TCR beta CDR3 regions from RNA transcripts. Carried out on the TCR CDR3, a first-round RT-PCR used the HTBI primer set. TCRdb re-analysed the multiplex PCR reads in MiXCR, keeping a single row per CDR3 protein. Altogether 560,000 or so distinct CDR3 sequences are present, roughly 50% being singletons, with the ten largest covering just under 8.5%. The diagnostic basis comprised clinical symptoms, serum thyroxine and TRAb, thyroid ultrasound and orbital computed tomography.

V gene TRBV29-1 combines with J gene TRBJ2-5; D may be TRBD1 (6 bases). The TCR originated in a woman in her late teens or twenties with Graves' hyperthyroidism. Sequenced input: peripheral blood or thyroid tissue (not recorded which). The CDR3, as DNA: TGCAGCGTTGCGGCAGGGGATGGGGAGACCCAGTACTTC. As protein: CSVAAGDGETQYF.